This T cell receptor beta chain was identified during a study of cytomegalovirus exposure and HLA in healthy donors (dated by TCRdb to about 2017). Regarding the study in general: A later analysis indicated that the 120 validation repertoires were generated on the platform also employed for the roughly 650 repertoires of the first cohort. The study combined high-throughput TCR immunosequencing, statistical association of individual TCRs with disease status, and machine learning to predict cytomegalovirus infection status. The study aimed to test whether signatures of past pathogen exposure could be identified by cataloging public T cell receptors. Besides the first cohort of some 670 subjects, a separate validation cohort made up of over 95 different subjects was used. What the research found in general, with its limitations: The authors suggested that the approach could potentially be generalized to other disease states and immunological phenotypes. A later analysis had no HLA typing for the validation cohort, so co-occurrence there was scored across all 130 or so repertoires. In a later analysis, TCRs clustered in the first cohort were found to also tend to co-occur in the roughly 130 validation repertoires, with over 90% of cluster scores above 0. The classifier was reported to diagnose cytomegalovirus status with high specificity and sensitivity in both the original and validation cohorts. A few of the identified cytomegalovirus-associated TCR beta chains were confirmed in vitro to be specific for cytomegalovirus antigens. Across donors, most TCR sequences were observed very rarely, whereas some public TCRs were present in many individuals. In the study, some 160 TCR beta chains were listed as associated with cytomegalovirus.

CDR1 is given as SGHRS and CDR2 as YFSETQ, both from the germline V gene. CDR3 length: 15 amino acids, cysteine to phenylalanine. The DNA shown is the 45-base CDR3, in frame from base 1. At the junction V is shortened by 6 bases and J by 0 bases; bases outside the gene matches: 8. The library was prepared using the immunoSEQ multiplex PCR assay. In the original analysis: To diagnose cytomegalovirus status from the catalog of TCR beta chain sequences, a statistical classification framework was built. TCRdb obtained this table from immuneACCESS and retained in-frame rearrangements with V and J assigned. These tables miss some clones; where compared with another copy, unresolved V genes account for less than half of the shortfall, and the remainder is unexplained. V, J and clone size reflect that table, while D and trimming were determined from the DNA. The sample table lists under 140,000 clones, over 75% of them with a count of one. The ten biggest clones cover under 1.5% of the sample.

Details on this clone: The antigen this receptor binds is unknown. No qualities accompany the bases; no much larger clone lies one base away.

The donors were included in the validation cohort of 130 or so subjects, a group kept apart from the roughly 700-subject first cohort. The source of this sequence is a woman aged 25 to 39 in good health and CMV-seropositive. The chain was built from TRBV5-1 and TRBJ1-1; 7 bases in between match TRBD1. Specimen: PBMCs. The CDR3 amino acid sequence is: CASTFDRAMNTEAFF. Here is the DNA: TGCGCCAGCACGTTCGACAGGGCAATGAACACTGAAGCTTTCTTT.